This record looks at one T cell receptor beta chain sequence and its context. The antigen is unknown. This specimen belongs to a study of long-term antiretroviral therapy in people with HIV. The assay, immunoSEQ v3.0, was run at survey level. What sequencing targeted per sample was 40,000-50,000 T-cell genomes. Profiling relied on immunoSEQ multiplex PCR, and the TCRdb table lists in-frame clones only, not all of them. The profile covers 15,000 to 20,000 clones, with 75% to 85% appearing a single time and around 8% taken by the ten largest. V gave up 7 bases and J gave up 5 bases, with 24 bases separating them. The germline V gene encodes CDR1 SNHLY and CDR2 FYNNEI. The CDR3 has 17 residues. Study results and caveats: ART adherence, viral resistance and therapy changes were not recorded. ART was followed by higher diversity that remained below transplant donor controls. Clonotypes expanded prior to ART showed repertoire dominance at all sampled time points.

V gene TRBV2 combines with J gene TRBJ2-1; D possibly corresponds to TRBD2 (5 bases). This specimen was unsorted PBMCs, taken at the start of antiretroviral therapy. The source is a man aged 25 to 45 with HIV. CDR3 DNA sequence: TGTGCCAGCACCTTCCTGGTGGGGAGCCTGTCTAACAATGAGCAGTTCTTC. Residues: CASTFLVGSLSNNEQFF.